The 21 T cell receptor beta chains below come from one sample, sequenced in a study of cytomegalovirus exposure and HLA in healthy donors. The PCR had 60 Vbeta and 13 Jbeta primers. Data came from immunoSEQ multiplex PCR; TCRdb stores just in-frame clones and leaves some out. The sample has 130,000 to 150,000 clones, about 70% seen once. Material: PBMCs. These receptors all stem from a man aged 18 to 30 in good health and CMV-seronegative.

CDR3 amino acids: CATSSEKPQAAGSRGNEKLFF. The CDR3, as DNA: TGTGCCACCAGCAGCGAAAAACCCCAGGCCGCTGGGAGTCGAGGTAATGAAAAACTGTTTTTT. J is TRBJ1-4 and V is TRBV15; D gene uncertain. This CDR3 comprises 21 residues. Between the trimmed V and J ends, which lost 3 bases and 4 bases, there was a span of 30 bases. Germline V lookup: CDR1 LNHNV, CDR2 YYDKDF (reference sequence).

The gene calls are TRBV28 and TRBJ1-1; TRBD1 agrees at 7 bases. The trim removed 5 bases at V and 1 base at J, leaving 7 bases unmatched. The germline V gene encodes CDR1 MDHEN and CDR2 SYDVKM. CDR3 size: 15 residues. In DNA form, the CDR3 reads TGTGCCAGCAGTCCCTGGGACAGACAGAACACTGAAGCTTTCTTT. Protein product: CASSPWDRQNTEAFF.

The rearrangement joins TRBV7-2 to TRBJ2-3; 11 bases match TRBD1. The CDR3 has 15 amino acids. Trimming removed 1 base from V and 8 bases from J; junction bases left unmatched: 5. Looked up from germline, CDR1 is SGHTA and CDR2 is FQGNSA. The CDR3 here is CASSLVDRGRGTQYF. CDR3 DNA sequence: TGTGCCAGCAGCTTAGTGGACAGGGGGCGAGGTACGCAGTATTTT.

The chain uses TRBV19 and TRBJ1-5; no clear D. CDR3 length: 14 residues. CDR1 is LNHDA, CDR2 SQIVND, per germline (reference sequence). V lost 6 bases, J lost 5 bases, and 14 bases lay in between. CDR3 nucleotides: TGTGCCAGTAGCAGCGACCCCCCTGATCAGCCCCAGCATTTT. Encoded protein: CASSSDPPDQPQHF.

The rearrangement joins TRBV19 to TRBJ2-7; tentative D call: TRBD2 (6 bases). Germline V lookup: CDR1 LNHDA, CDR2 SQIVND (reference sequence). With 6 bases removed from V and 0 bases from J, the gap between germline ends came to 12 bases. There are 14 residues in the CDR3. CDR3 amino acids: CASSPWGGSYEQYF. CDR3 nucleotide sequence: TGTGCCAGTAGCCCCTGGGGAGGCTCCTACGAGCAGTACTTC.

This chain joins TRBV11-2 and TRBJ1-2, with D perhaps matching TRBD1 (5 bases). Germline CDR1 and CDR2: SGHAT and FQNNGV. This CDR3 region has 14 residues. Trimming took 1 base from V and 4 from J, leaving 10 bases between them. In DNA form, the CDR3 reads TGTGCCAGCAGCTTAGGGTCAGGGCGCTATGGCTACACCTTC. Its protein is CASSLGSGRYGYTF.

CDR3 nucleotide sequence: TGCGCCAGCTTAGCGGGGCCCAGCACAGATACGCAGTATTTT. Protein product: CASLAGPSTDTQYF. The V and J genes are TRBV5-1 and TRBJ2-3; 8 positions agree with TRBD2. Germline V CDR1 and CDR2: SGHRS, YFSETQ. The CDR3 is 14 residues long. V trimming: 7 bases; J trimming: 0 bases; junction bases outside the gene matches: 4.

The chain recombines TRBV5-6 with TRBJ2-7; perhaps TRBD2 as D (6 bases). Between the trimmed V and J ends, which lost 4 bases and 3 bases, there was a span of 11 bases. CDR3 length: 13 residues. Germline V gene sequence: CDR1 SGHDT, CDR2 YYEEEE. The DNA for the CDR3 is TGTGCCAGCAGCACGGGACTCCACTACGAGCAGTACTTC. Translated: CASSTGLHYEQYF.

The chain uses TRBV15 and TRBJ2-7; 7 nucleotides align to TRBD1. The germline V gene has CDR1 LNHNV and CDR2 YYDKDF (reference sequence). The CDR3 totals 16 residues. V was clipped by 4 bases and J by 0 bases; unmatched bases: 9. CDR3 sequence: CATSMRQGPISYEQYF. Written as DNA, the CDR3 is TGTGCCACCAGCATGAGACAGGGACCCATCTCCTACGAGCAGTACTTC.

The rearrangement joins TRBV2 to TRBJ1-2, with D maybe TRBD1 (6 bases). V was shortened by 3 bases and J by 2 bases, with 10 bases between the two germline ends. From germline, CDR1 is SNHLY and CDR2 FYNNEI. CDR3 size: 14 residues. CDR3 in amino acids: CASSDGGQNYGYTF. The CDR3, as DNA: TGTGCCAGCAGTGATGGGGGCCAAAACTATGGCTACACCTTC.

This sequence joins TRBV27 and TRBJ2-5; 7 bases fit TRBD1. With V trimmed by 4 bases and J by 3 bases, 8 bases remained unmatched. This CDR3 contains 15 residues. CDR1 and CDR2 (germline): MNHEY, SMNVEV (reference sequence). The CDR3 protein is CASSWGAGTEETQYF. CDR3 DNA sequence: TGTGCCAGCAGTTGGGGAGCCGGGACAGAAGAGACCCAGTACTTC.

The chain combines TRBV5-1 with TRBJ1-1; 9 nucleotides agree with TRBD1. The germline V gene encodes CDR1 SGHRS and CDR2 YFSETQ. V shed 0 bases, J shed 4 bases, and the junction held 7 bases outside the gene matches. This CDR3 has 16 amino acids. CDR3 sequence reads: CASSLEGQGSLTEAFF. Here the CDR3 DNA reads TGCGCCAGCAGCTTGGAGGGACAGGGATCGCTCACTGAAGCTTTCTTT.

This chain joins TRBV7-9 and TRBJ2-7, with 8 bases lining up with TRBD1. After removal of 5 bases from V and 5 bases from J, the junction contained 14 bases not matched to a gene. This CDR3 spans 16 amino acids. Germline CDR1 SEHNR, CDR2 FQNEAQ (reference sequence). The CDR3 here is CASSTGVPGGLNEQYF. The CDR3 DNA sequence: TGTGCCAGCAGCACCGGTGTTCCAGGGGGCCTCAACGAGCAGTACTTC.

The gene calls are TRBV10-3 and TRBJ1-1; D not resolved. V was clipped by 3 bases and J by 4 bases, with 15 bases between them. The CDR3 covers 15 residues. Germline values: CDR1 ENHRY, CDR2 SYGVKD. This chain's CDR3 is CAISDPPGSITEAFF. DNA of the CDR3: TGTGCCATCAGTGATCCCCCGGGATCGATCACTGAAGCTTTCTTT.

The rearrangement joins TRBV30 to TRBJ2-5; 12 bases are shared with TRBD2. Trimming at V came to 1 base and at J to 1 base, leaving 1 base not matched to a gene. The length of the CDR3 is 15 residues. Looked up from germline, CDR1 is GTSNPN and CDR2 is SVGIG (reference sequence). The chain's CDR3 is CAWSAGLAGQETQYF. The CDR3 bases are TGTGCCTGGAGTGCGGGACTAGCGGGCCAAGAGACCCAGTACTTC.

The genes are TRBV19 and TRBJ2-7, with 8 bases fitting TRBD2. CDR1 is LNHDA, CDR2 SQIVND, per germline (reference sequence). The CDR3 runs 13 residues. V dropped 3 bases and J dropped 3; count of bases not matched to a gene: 1. Here the CDR3 reads CASSMTSVYEQYF. The DNA for the CDR3 is TGTGCCAGTAGTATGACTAGCGTCTACGAGCAGTACTTC.

The rearrangement uses TRBV2 and TRBJ2-7; possibly TRBD1 for D (6 bases). Per the germline V gene, CDR1 is SNHLY and CDR2 is FYNNEI. The V gene lost 6 bases and the J gene lost 6 bases, with 18 bases spanning the gap. The CDR3 runs 14 residues. The CDR3 DNA is TGTGCCAGCAGGGGGGCGAAAGGCTTAGGCGAGCAGTACTTC. As protein: CASRGAKGLGEQYF.

The chain joins TRBV27 to TRBJ2-3, with TRBD2 identical over 14 bases. After removal of 8 bases from V and 6 bases from J, the junction contained 10 bases not matched to a gene. CDR1 and CDR2 (germline): MNHEY, SMNVEV (reference sequence). The CDR3 totals 16 residues. The CDR3 nucleotides read TGTGCCAGCCAATCGGGACTAGCGGGAGTGGGGGATACGCAGTATTTT. Its translation: CASQSGLAGVGDTQYF.

This clone appeared once. V usage is TRBV9 and J usage is TRBJ2-3; D perhaps matches TRBD1 (6 bases). CDR1 and CDR2 (germline): SGDLS, YYNGEE. V lost 3 bases to trimming and J lost 4 bases, with 12 bases between them. The CDR3 has 14 residues. For the CDR3, the DNA is TGTGCCAGCAGCGCACAGGGTCAGCCAGATACGCAGTATTTT. Encoded protein: CASSAQGQPDTQYF.

The chain joins TRBV13 to TRBJ2-7; TRBD1 agrees at 10 bases. After removal of 6 bases from V and 2 bases from J, the junction contained 4 bases not matched to a gene. CDR1 is PRHDT and CDR2 is FYEKMQ in the germline V gene (reference sequence). CDR3 length: 14 amino acids. The CDR3 is CASSWGQGTYEQYF. The CDR3 DNA is TGTGCCAGCAGTTGGGGACAGGGGACCTACGAGCAGTACTTC.

This clone appeared a few times. The chain recombines TRBV6-1 with TRBJ1-4; 7 bases map to TRBD1. Germline trimming cut 2 bases from V and 6 bases from J; bases unmatched to any gene: 3. CDR1 is MNHNS, CDR2 SASEGT, per germline. The CDR3 loop spans 14 amino acids. CDR3 protein: CASSELGGDEKLFF. The CDR3 DNA is TGTGCCAGCAGTGAACTAGGGGGCGATGAAAAACTGTTTTTT.